Below, one T cell receptor (beta chain) is given with its context. The antigen remains unidentified. At one boundary the junction diverges from the germline segment, which might be a read error. RNA was extracted from bulk tissue without any cell sorting. The data are from a study of tumor and adjacent non-tumor tissue in lung cancer. In the study overall: Patients were aged roughly 30 to 76, 10 men and 5 women, stage I to III. Broader study findings: In normal lung, the top 100 clones were significantly more dominant than in tumor.

CDR1 is SGHAT, CDR2 FQDESV, per germline (reference sequence). The CDR3 is 16 residues long. TCRbeta libraries were built with three rounds of nested PCR, modified from ARM-PCR. TCRdb re-derived calls from the multiplex PCR reads in MiXCR, one entry per CDR3 protein. The sample lists under 150,000 distinct CDR3 sequences, 66% occurring once. The TCR sequence derives from a man aged 55 to 70 with small cell lung cancer. Sequencing was done on a sample of lung tumor tissue. This chain uses TRBV11-1 with TRBJ2-6; TRBD2 is a possible D gene (6 bases). CDR3 loop: CASSQTAGSGAYVLTF. The DNA for the CDR3 is TGTGCCAGCAGTCAAACGGCGGGGTCTGGGGCCTACGTACTGACTTTC.